Only a few counts were recorded for the clone carrying this T cell receptor beta chain. Its antigen is as yet unknown. The sample is drawn from a study of T cell repertoires in cytomegalovirus infection. Study summary: HLA-B-restricted CMV epitopes that are well studied, plus recently identified HLA-C-restricted ones, were used by the study. Public TCR beta signature analysis indicated the presence of both CMV infection and matching HLA type.

TCRdb re-called the reads with MiXCR, one entry per CDR3 protein. Here the sample spans about a million distinct CDR3 sequences, about a third being singletons. This CDR3 has 17 residues. Germline V gene data show CDR1 as LNHDA and CDR2 as SQIVND (reference sequence). J lost 6 bases, V lost 8 bases, and 20 bases had no gene match. The source of this sequence is a human donor in good health (CMV status not recorded). Some clones in this sample may be carry-over from other donors' samples. Sample: cultured CD8+ T cells from PBMCs, taken from culture after CMV antigen stimulation. The chain employs TRBV19 and TRBJ1-2, with TRBD1 identical over 8 bases. The CDR3 nucleotides read TGTGCCAGTCGTCCCCATCCCGACAGGGGAGTGTTTCATGGCTACACCTTC. This codes for CASRPHPDRGVFHGYTF.